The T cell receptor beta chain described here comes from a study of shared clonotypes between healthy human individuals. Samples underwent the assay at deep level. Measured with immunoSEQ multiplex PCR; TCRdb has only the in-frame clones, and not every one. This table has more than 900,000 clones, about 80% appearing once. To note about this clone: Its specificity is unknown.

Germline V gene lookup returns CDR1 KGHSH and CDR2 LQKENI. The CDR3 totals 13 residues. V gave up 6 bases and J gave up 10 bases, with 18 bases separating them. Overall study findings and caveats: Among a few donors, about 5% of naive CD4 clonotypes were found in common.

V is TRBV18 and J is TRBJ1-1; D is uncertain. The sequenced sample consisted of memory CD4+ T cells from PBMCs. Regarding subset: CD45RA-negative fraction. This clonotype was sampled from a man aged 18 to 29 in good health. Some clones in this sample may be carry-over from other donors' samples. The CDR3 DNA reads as TGTGCCAGCTCGCCCGCGGGCCGTTCGGGAGCTTTCTTT. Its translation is CASSPAGRSGAFF.